These 28 T cell receptor beta chains were sequenced from one sample in a study of early T cells in non-severe SARS-CoV-2 infection (dated by TCRdb to the early 2020s). The library relied on 5' RACE. Reads for this sample came from a NextSeq 500. Starting from the raw public reads, TCRdb applied fastp trimming at Q25, assembled clones with MiXCR and retained in-frame beta chains. Each entry merges the rows of one CDR3 protein and shows their most common DNA and genes. The sample includes over 95,000 distinct CDR3 sequences, with approximately 15% observed a single time. The ten most abundant clones make up over 0.95% of the sample. Sequences were obtained from whole blood. These receptors were taken from an adult who was a healthcare worker with PCR-confirmed SARS-CoV-2 infection or an uninfected control (not recorded which).

By share of the sample, this clonotype is medium-sized (0.01 to 0.1%). V usage is TRBV12-3 or TRBV12-4 and J usage is TRBJ1-5; D is undetermined. V gave up 5 bases and J gave up 9 bases, with 11 bases separating them. The CDR3 length is 12 residues. CDR3 protein: CASSPDPTPQHF. The CDR3 DNA is TGTGCCAGCAGTCCCGATCCCACGCCCCAGCATTTT.

This clonotype was detected a few times. The chain has TRBV5-5 and TRBJ2-3; TRBD2 might be the D (6 bases). CDR1 SGHKS and CDR2 YYEKEE come from the germline V gene (reference sequence). The CDR3 extends over 14 amino acids. Trimming left V 4 bases short and J 4 bases short, with 13 bases between. CDR3 sequence: CASSGRLGSDTQYF. CDR3 DNA: TGTGCCAGCAGCGGGCGACTAGGATCAGATACGCAGTATTTT.

The chain combines TRBV27 with TRBJ2-7; 12 bases are shared with TRBD2. The CDR3 covers 15 residues. With V trimmed by 6 bases and J by 2 bases, 5 bases remained unmatched. Per the germline V gene, CDR1 is MNHEY and CDR2 is SMNVEV (reference sequence). This CDR3 is CASRRLAGGTYEQYF. CDR3 nucleotides: TGTGCCAGCAGGCGTCTAGCGGGAGGGACCTACGAGCAGTACTTC.

Regarding this clonotype: A read error may account for a junction end that differs from germline. This chain uses TRBV29-1 with TRBJ2-5; D is uncertain. The CDR3 is 10 amino acids. Looked up from germline, CDR1 is SQVTM and CDR2 is ANQGSEA. CDR3 DNA: TGCAGCGTCCTTATAGAGACCCAGAACTTC. It specifies CSVLIETQNF.

This clonotype was found a few times. The gene calls are TRBV6-5 and TRBJ2-5; tentative D call: TRBD1 (5 bases). CDR1 MNHEY and CDR2 SVGAGI come from the germline V gene. V was cut by 4 bases and J by 5 bases, with 17 bases left in between. CDR3 length: 15 residues. The CDR3 DNA reads as TGTGCCAGCAGTTGGGGCGACGTGCGTGACGAGACCCAGTACTTC. The encoded protein is CASSWGDVRDETQYF.

This clonotype was observed many times. The genes are TRBV5-6 and TRBJ2-2; the D is unclear. This CDR3 has 13 residues. Germline CDR1 and CDR2: SGHDT and YYEEEE. Trimming took off 3 bases at V and 4 bases at J, with 7 bases between the two ends. The CDR3 DNA is TGTGCCAGCAGCTACGGCAGCACCGGGGAGCTGTTTTTT. Its protein product is CASSYGSTGELFF.

This clonotype was recorded many times. The V gene is TRBV27, the J gene TRBJ2-1; 10 bases agree with TRBD1. V trimming: 5 bases; J trimming: 4 bases; junction bases outside the gene matches: 5. CDR1 and CDR2 from the germline V gene are MNHEY and SMNVEV (reference sequence). This CDR3 spans 15 amino acids. CDR3 residues: CASSPGTGVYNEQFF. The CDR3 region has the DNA TGTGCCAGCAGTCCCGGGACAGGGGTTTACAATGAGCAGTTCTTC.

This clonotype has a count of ten or more. The V and J genes are TRBV4-2 and TRBJ2-1, with 9 nucleotides matching TRBD1. Germline values: CDR1 LGHNA, CDR2 YNFKEQ. Trimming cost V 10 bases and J 6 bases; bases outside gene matches: 7. The CDR3 totals 13 residues. The CDR3 sequence is CATGQGVFNEQFF. CDR3 in DNA: TGTGCCACGGGACAGGGAGTGTTCAATGAGCAGTTCTTC.

The rearrangement joins TRBV19 to TRBJ1-5; no clear D. CDR3 length: 13 amino acids. The germline V gene has CDR1 LNHDA and CDR2 SQIVND (reference sequence). Trimming removed 10 bases from V and 5 bases from J, with 15 bases in between. The CDR3 DNA follows: TGTGCCACCTCATCCTCGGCTTATCAGCCCCAGCATTTT. Translated: CATSSSAYQPQHF.

This clonotype was found a few times. The chain links TRBV28 to TRBJ2-1; 8 nucleotides agree with TRBD1. The CDR3 is 16 amino acids. Germline V gene data show CDR1 as MDHEN and CDR2 as SYDVKM. Trimming removed 3 bases from V and 11 bases from J; junction bases left unmatched: 15. CDR3 bases: TGTGCCAGCAGTTTCCATGACAGGGGTAAGGGGGGACAGCAGTTCTTC. Translating it yields CASSFHDRGKGGQQFF.

The chain has TRBV7-2 and TRBJ2-7; D unresolved. Germline CDR1 SGHTA, CDR2 FQGNSA. The germline V and J ends were trimmed by 7 bases and 5 bases, with 15 bases remaining between them. This CDR3 contains 13 residues. CDR3: CASKNTLYDEQYF. In DNA form, the CDR3 reads TGTGCCAGCAAAAACACATTATATGACGAGCAGTACTTC.

V and J are TRBV6-5 and TRBJ2-3; D is possibly TRBD2 (5 bases). CDR1 and CDR2 (germline): MNHEY, SVGAGI. CDR3 length: 13 amino acids. Trimming stripped 8 bases from V and 0 bases from J, with 9 bases between. CDR3 amino acids: CASRLPSTDTQYF. The CDR3 DNA follows: TGTGCCAGCCGACTACCTAGCACAGATACGCAGTATTTT.

The V call is TRBV18, the J call TRBJ2-1; 8 bases are shared with TRBD1. From germline, CDR1 is KGHSH and CDR2 LQKENI. The length of the CDR3 is 12 residues. The ends lost 3 bases at V and 10 bases at J; junction bases unmatched: 2. In nucleotides, the CDR3 is TGTGCCAGCTCACCGTGGGACAGGGAGCAGTTCTTC. It encodes CASSPWDREQFF.

This clonotype was picked up a small number of times. The chain joins TRBV6-2 or TRBV6-3 to TRBJ2-2; the match to TRBD2 covers 10 bases. V lost 7 bases and J lost 1; bases outside the gene matches: 6. The CDR3 extends over 16 amino acids. Germline values: CDR1 MNHEY, CDR2 SVGEGT. This CDR3 is CASTLAGGLNTGELFF. DNA for the CDR3: TGTGCCAGCACCTTAGCGGGGGGCTTGAACACCGGGGAGCTGTTTTTT.

The gene calls are TRBV5-5 and TRBJ1-5; TRBD1 agrees at 10 bases. Germline lookup yields CDR1 SGHKS and CDR2 YYEKEE (reference sequence). Trimming took 0 bases from V and 6 from J; bases not matched to a gene: 6. The CDR3 consists of 16 residues. CDR3 region: CASSLGDRGDSQPQHF. The CDR3 DNA reads TGTGCCAGCAGCTTGGGGGACAGGGGTGACAGTCAGCCCCAGCATTTT.

This chain joins TRBV6-2 or TRBV6-3 and TRBJ2-6; the match to TRBD1 covers 7 bases. This CDR3 contains 19 residues. The V segment lost 2 bases and the J segment 0 bases; nucleotides outside the gene matches: 10. Germline CDR1 is MNHEY and CDR2 is SVGEGT. DNA of the CDR3: TGTGCCAGCAGTTACCCCGGCGCACAGGGGTTCTCTGGGGCCAACGTCCTGACTTTC. Its protein product is CASSYPGAQGFSGANVLTF.

A few counts support this clonotype. This rearrangement joins TRBV6-5 to TRBJ2-3; 9 nucleotides align to TRBD2. V was pared by 3 bases and J by 4 bases, with 2 bases of the junction left unmatched. The CDR3 is made up of 14 amino acids. The germline V gene encodes CDR1 MNHEY and CDR2 SVGAGI. CDR3 protein: CASSYRGRADTQYF. The CDR3 nucleotides read TGTGCCAGCAGTTATCGCGGGAGGGCAGATACGCAGTATTTT.

The chain recombines TRBV6-5 with TRBJ2-7; 11 bases line up with TRBD1. The CDR3 consists of 15 residues. Trimming cost V 0 bases and J 5 bases; bases outside gene matches: 3. From germline, CDR1 is MNHEY and CDR2 SVGAGI. CDR3 sequence: CASSYSDRGLHEQYF. The CDR3 DNA follows: TGTGCCAGCAGTTACTCGGACAGGGGGCTACACGAGCAGTACTTC.

This clonotype was seen only a few times. This chain uses TRBV7-9 with TRBJ1-2; D is undetermined. Germline V gene sequence: CDR1 SEHNR, CDR2 FQNEAQ (reference sequence). The CDR3 is 14 residues long. V was clipped by 5 bases and J by 1 base, with 11 bases between them. CDR3 residues: CASSLEQLNYGYTF. The CDR3 DNA reads TGTGCCAGCAGCCTAGAGCAGCTTAACTATGGCTACACCTTC.

This clonotype was picked up a small number of times. The chain employs TRBV29-1 and TRBJ2-2; perhaps TRBD2 as D (5 bases). Germline loops: CDR1 SQVTM, CDR2 ANQGSEA. The CDR3 loop spans 13 amino acids. V was pared by 6 bases and J by 4 bases, with 12 bases between. The CDR3 here is CSVTNSITGELFF. The CDR3 DNA reads TGCAGCGTGACTAACAGTATCACCGGGGAGCTGTTTTTT.

This clonotype was found many times. The chain uses TRBV7-9 and TRBJ2-1, with D maybe TRBD1 (6 bases). The CDR3 length is 13 residues. CDR1 SEHNR and CDR2 FQNEAQ come from the germline V gene (reference sequence). The germline V and J ends were trimmed by 3 bases and 7 bases, with 10 bases remaining between them. CDR3 bases: TGTGCCAGCAGCTTGGACAGTCAGAATGAGCAGTTCTTC. This translates into CASSLDSQNEQFF.

The CDR3 loop is CASSTTGQNYGYTF. The DNA of the CDR3 is TGTGCCAGCAGCACTACGGGACAGAACTATGGCTACACCTTC. The chain joins TRBV28 to TRBJ1-2; 7 nucleotides align to TRBD1. The CDR3 has 14 amino acids. The germline gives CDR1 MDHEN, CDR2 SYDVKM. V lost 6 bases to trimming and J lost 2 bases; unmatched junction nucleotides: 6.

The sample holds a few counts of this clonotype. The chain combines TRBV5-4 with TRBJ2-5; 10 bases map to TRBD1. The CDR3 covers 13 residues. V gave up 9 bases and J gave up 10 bases; unmatched junction bases: 12. From germline, CDR1 is SGHNT and CDR2 YYREEE (reference sequence). CDR3 amino acids: CATHRDRGGGQYF. The CDR3 DNA reads as TGTGCCACCCACCGGGACAGGGGAGGAGGCCAGTACTTC.

This clonotype was seen ten or more times. This sequence joins TRBV4-2 and TRBJ2-7, with 7 bases that match TRBD2. Germline lookup yields CDR1 LGHNA and CDR2 YNFKEQ. Trimming at V came to 0 bases and at J to 4 bases, leaving 9 bases not matched to a gene. There are 16 residues in the CDR3. The CDR3 reads CASSQDQAGARYEQYF. Written as DNA, the CDR3 is TGTGCCAGCAGCCAAGACCAGGCGGGAGCTCGGTACGAGCAGTACTTC.

Comments on this clonotype: One junction end disagrees with the germline gene, perhaps due to a read error. The chain joins TRBV11-2 to TRBJ2-5, with 7 bases lining up with TRBD1. The CDR3 covers 18 residues. The germline V gene encodes CDR1 SGHAT and CDR2 FQNNGV. The CDR3 nucleotides are TGTGTCAGCAGCTCACCCGGGGACAGCCCAGGACTGCAAGAGACCCAGTACTTC. This encodes CVSSSPGDSPGLQETQYF.

V gene TRBV7-9 combines with J gene TRBJ2-5, with TRBD1 matching over 8 bases. V shed 3 bases, J shed 5 bases, and the junction held 5 bases outside the gene matches. The CDR3 totals 14 residues. CDR1 is SEHNR, CDR2 FQNEAQ, per germline (reference sequence). As DNA, the CDR3 is TGTGCCAGCAGCTTGCAGGGGGCCCGGGAGACCCAGTACTTC. As protein: CASSLQGARETQYF.

This clonotype was seen a few times. The chain employs TRBV5-6 and TRBJ2-3; D possibly corresponds to TRBD1 (6 bases). This CDR3 region has 15 residues. In germline, CDR1 is SGHDT, CDR2 YYEEEE. Trimming shortened V by 7 bases and J by 2 bases, and 17 bases separated the two germline ends. The CDR3 region is CASALPGHLTDTQYF. CDR3 DNA sequence: TGTGCCAGCGCGTTACCGGGACACCTCACAGATACGCAGTATTTT. Combining the CDR3 with reference TRBV5-6 and TRBJ2-3 gives the whole variable domain DAGVTQSPTHLIKTRGQQVTLRCSPKSGHDTVSWYQQALGQGPQFIFQYYEEEERQRGNFPDRFSGHQFPNYSSELNVNALLLGDSALYLCASALPGHLTDTQYFGPGTRLTVL.

The rearrangement links TRBV3-1 to TRBJ2-7, with 11 nucleotides matching TRBD2. Per germline, CDR1 LGHDT and CDR2 YNNKEL (reference sequence). The CDR3 contains 15 residues. Trimming took 4 bases from V and 9 from J; bases not matched to a gene: 11. CDR3 residues: CASSPGTSGRTRQYF. CDR3 coding DNA: TGTGCCAGCAGCCCAGGGACTAGCGGCAGAACTAGGCAGTACTTC.